These 19 T cell receptor beta chains were sequenced from one sample in a study of shared clonotypes between healthy human individuals. Sequencing was performed with immunoSEQ multiplex PCR; in TCRdb, only in-frame clones are kept and a portion is missing. The table records some 1,100,000 clones, roughly 74% of them present only once. The sequenced sample consisted of memory CD4+ T cells from PBMCs. Noted subset: CD45RA-negative fraction. The receptors derive from a man younger than 35 in good health. Some clones in this sample may be carry-over from other donors' samples.

This clone was picked up one time. This chain links TRBV7-9 with TRBJ2-5; perhaps TRBD1 as D (6 bases). V was cut by 2 bases and J by 5 bases, with 12 bases left in between. Germline V gene sequence: CDR1 SEHNR, CDR2 FQNEAQ (reference sequence). The CDR3 sequence is 14 residues long. The CDR3, as DNA: TGTGCCAGCAGCTTAAACAGGGCCGGGGAGACCCAGTACTTC. Protein product: CASSLNRAGETQYF.

The rearrangement uses TRBV7-6 and TRBJ2-3; 12 nucleotides agree with TRBD2. This CDR3 is 19 amino acids long. With 4 bases clipped from V and 2 bases from J, the junction kept 13 bases outside the gene matches. Germline-derived CDR1 and CDR2 are SGHVS and FNYEAQ. In nucleotides, the CDR3 is TGTGCCAGCAGCTCCAAGCGTGTGCTAGCGGGAGGGACCACAGATACGCAGTATTTT. It encodes CASSSKRVLAGGTTDTQYF.

The CDR3 DNA follows: TGTGCCAGTAGGCACCGGGACAGGGTCAATCAGCCCCAGCATTTT. This encodes CASRHRDRVNQPQHF. The chain uses TRBV19 and TRBJ1-5; 9 bases line up with TRBD1. The germline V gene has CDR1 LNHDA and CDR2 SQIVND (reference sequence). V shed 6 bases and J 3 bases; nucleotides not matched to a gene: 6. CDR3 length: 15 residues.

The V and J genes are TRBV19 and TRBJ1-5; a possible D gene is TRBD1 (5 bases). The length of the CDR3 is 13 residues. CDR1 is LNHDA, CDR2 SQIVND, per germline (reference sequence). The ends were cut back, 3 bases at V and 8 bases at J, with 11 bases in the middle. The CDR3 DNA follows: TGTGCCAGTAGTATTGCCCGGGGGGAGCCCCAGCATTTT. Its translation is CASSIARGEPQHF.

The chain recombines TRBV6-1 with TRBJ2-2; tentative D call: TRBD1 (5 bases). CDR1 and CDR2 from the germline V gene are MNHNS and SASEGT. V was shortened by 4 bases and J by 3 bases, with 9 bases between the two germline ends. The CDR3 is made up of 14 amino acids. The chain's CDR3 is CASSVFRDTGELFF. The CDR3 DNA sequence: TGTGCCAGCAGTGTATTCAGGGACACCGGGGAGCTGTTTTTT.

The chain combines TRBV4-2 with TRBJ2-7; 8 bases are shared with TRBD2. With V trimmed by 3 bases and J by 6 bases, 16 bases remained unmatched. Germline-derived CDR1 and CDR2 are LGHNA and YNFKEQ. The length of the CDR3 is 17 residues. This CDR3 is CASSQRVVREGPGEQYF. As DNA, the CDR3 is TGTGCCAGCAGCCAGAGGGTAGTTCGGGAGGGCCCGGGCGAGCAGTACTTC.

The chain combines TRBV6-1 with TRBJ2-1; TRBD1 matches 7 bases. CDR1 and CDR2 (germline): MNHNS, SASEGT. The J segment lost 4 bases and the V segment lost 8 bases, leaving 8 bases of the junction unmatched. The CDR3 runs to 14 residues. The CDR3 region has the DNA TGTGCCAGCGGAAAAGGGGGCCATTACAATGAGCAGTTCTTC. Translation gives CASGKGGHYNEQFF.

CDR3 in amino acids: CASQTSGRGSSYEQYF. The CDR3 DNA follows: TGTGCCAGCCAGACTAGCGGGAGAGGTAGCTCCTACGAGCAGTACTTC. The rearrangement joins TRBV5-6 to TRBJ2-7; 12 nucleotides agree with TRBD2. J gave up 0 bases and V 7 bases, and 8 bases lay outside the gene matches. Germline CDR1 and CDR2: SGHDT and YYEEEE. The CDR3 extends over 16 amino acids.

This chain joins TRBV30 and TRBJ2-3, with D maybe TRBD1 (6 bases). V was clipped by 1 base and J by 4 bases, with 9 bases between them. The CDR3 runs to 13 residues. Germline values: CDR1 GTSNPN, CDR2 SVGIG (reference sequence). The CDR3 nucleotides read TGTGCCTGGAGTGCAGGGGAAGCAGATACGCAGTATTTT. It encodes CAWSAGEADTQYF.

The V gene is TRBV2, the J gene TRBJ2-7; D ambiguous. Germline values: CDR1 SNHLY, CDR2 FYNNEI. V lost 4 bases and J lost 1, with 11 bases in between. This CDR3 is built from 14 residues. The CDR3 nucleotides are TGTGCCAGCAGTGTATCTTGGGGATCCTACGAGCAGTACTTC. Translation: CASSVSWGSYEQYF.

Concerning this clone itself: In the same sample, other DNA sequences code for this CDR3. The chain recombines TRBV5-1 with TRBJ2-5; unclear D gene. Trimming removed 4 bases at V and 2 bases at J, with 6 bases between. Germline CDR1 reads SGHRS; CDR2 reads YFSETQ. The CDR3 length is 12 residues. The CDR3 here is CASSLQQETQYF. The CDR3 DNA reads TGCGCCAGCAGCCTACAACAAGAGACCCAGTACTTC.

The sample holds a few counts of this clone. The chain is built from TRBV30 and TRBJ1-6; no reliable D call. V dropped 4 bases and J dropped 7 bases, with 17 bases sitting between them. Per the germline V gene, CDR1 is GTSNPN and CDR2 is SVGIG (reference sequence). This CDR3 comprises 15 residues. The CDR3 here is CAWTGGNFQNSPLHF. The CDR3 nucleotides read TGTGCCTGGACCGGAGGGAATTTTCAGAATTCACCCCTCCACTTT.

The V and J genes are TRBV29-1 and TRBJ2-5, with 11 bases identical to TRBD2. This CDR3 is 15 amino acids long. CDR1 is SQVTM, CDR2 ANQGSEA, per germline. Losses at the gene ends were 7 bases for V and 3 bases for J; bases not matched to a gene: 10. The CDR3 protein is CSAAHGTSGEETQYF. CDR3 DNA sequence: TGCAGCGCAGCCCACGGGACTAGCGGAGAAGAGACCCAGTACTTC.

The chain combines TRBV28 with TRBJ2-3; maybe TRBD2 (6 bases). V was trimmed by 5 bases and J by 6 bases, leaving 9 bases between them. This CDR3 has 12 amino acids. The germline V gene has CDR1 MDHEN and CDR2 SYDVKM. The CDR3 is CASSTSHDTQYF. CDR3 coding DNA: TGTGCCAGCAGTACTAGCCATGATACGCAGTATTTT. The variable domain in full, with the rest retrieved from reference TRBV28 and TRBJ2-3, is DVKVTQSSRYLVKRTGEKVFLECVQDMDHENMFWYRQDPGLGLRLIYFSYDVKMKEKGDIPEGYSVSREKKERFSLILESASTNQTSMYLCASSTSHDTQYFGPGTRLTVL.

On this clone: The identical CDR3 is also encoded by other nucleotide sequences in the sample. The chain employs TRBV2 and TRBJ1-5; TRBD1 might be the D (6 bases). Deletions cut 3 bases from V and 6 bases from J, with 9 bases between. CDR1 and CDR2 from the germline V gene are SNHLY and FYNNEI. This CDR3 region has 13 residues. CDR3 in amino acids: CASSDRGGQPQHF. The CDR3 DNA reads TGTGCCAGCAGTGACAGGGGAGGTCAGCCCCAGCATTTT.

The sample holds many counts of this clone. The rearrangement joins TRBV28 to TRBJ1-1, with D possibly being TRBD1 (5 bases). Germline V lookup: CDR1 MDHEN, CDR2 SYDVKM. The CDR3 length is 16 residues. V was trimmed by 7 bases and J by 3 bases, leaving 21 bases between them. CDR3: CASTPAQGGWDTEAFF. The DNA of the CDR3 is TGTGCCAGCACCCCAGCTCAGGGAGGGTGGGACACTGAAGCTTTCTTT.

This clone was detected only once. In the same sample, other DNA sequences code for this CDR3. The chain employs TRBV5-1 and TRBJ2-6; D remains unclear. Trimming stripped 2 bases from V and 0 bases from J, with 6 bases between. The germline V gene encodes CDR1 SGHRS and CDR2 YFSETQ. This CDR3 region has 15 residues. The CDR3 sequence is CASSLESSGANVLTF. In nucleotides, the CDR3 is TGCGCCAGCAGCTTAGAGTCCTCTGGGGCCAACGTCCTGACTTTC.

This chain links TRBV11-2 with TRBJ2-1; 8 bases map to TRBD1. This CDR3 is 11 amino acids long. V gave up 5 bases and J gave up 12 bases; unmatched junction bases: 3. In germline, CDR1 is SGHAT, CDR2 FQNNGV. CDR3 loop: CASSQTGAQFF. For the CDR3, the DNA is TGTGCCAGCAGCCAGACAGGGGCGCAGTTCTTC. Complete variable domain (other parts from reference TRBV11-2 and TRBJ2-1): EAGVAQSPRYKIIEKRQSVAFWCNPISGHATLYWYQQILGQGPKLLIQFQNNGVVDDSQLPKDRFSAERLKGVDSTLKIQPAKLEDSAVYLCASSQTGAQFFGPGTRLTVL.

This clone was seen more than once but under ten times. Other nucleotide sequences from this sample produce the same CDR3. The genes are TRBV5-1 and TRBJ1-2; weak D call: TRBD1 (5 bases). With 4 bases removed from V and 4 bases from J, the gap between germline ends came to 11 bases. The germline CDR1 and CDR2 sequences are SGHRS and YFSETQ. The CDR3 runs to 13 residues. The CDR3 DNA reads TGCGCCAGCAGCCCTGACAGAGTCTATGGCTACACCTTC. Translation: CASSPDRVYGYTF.